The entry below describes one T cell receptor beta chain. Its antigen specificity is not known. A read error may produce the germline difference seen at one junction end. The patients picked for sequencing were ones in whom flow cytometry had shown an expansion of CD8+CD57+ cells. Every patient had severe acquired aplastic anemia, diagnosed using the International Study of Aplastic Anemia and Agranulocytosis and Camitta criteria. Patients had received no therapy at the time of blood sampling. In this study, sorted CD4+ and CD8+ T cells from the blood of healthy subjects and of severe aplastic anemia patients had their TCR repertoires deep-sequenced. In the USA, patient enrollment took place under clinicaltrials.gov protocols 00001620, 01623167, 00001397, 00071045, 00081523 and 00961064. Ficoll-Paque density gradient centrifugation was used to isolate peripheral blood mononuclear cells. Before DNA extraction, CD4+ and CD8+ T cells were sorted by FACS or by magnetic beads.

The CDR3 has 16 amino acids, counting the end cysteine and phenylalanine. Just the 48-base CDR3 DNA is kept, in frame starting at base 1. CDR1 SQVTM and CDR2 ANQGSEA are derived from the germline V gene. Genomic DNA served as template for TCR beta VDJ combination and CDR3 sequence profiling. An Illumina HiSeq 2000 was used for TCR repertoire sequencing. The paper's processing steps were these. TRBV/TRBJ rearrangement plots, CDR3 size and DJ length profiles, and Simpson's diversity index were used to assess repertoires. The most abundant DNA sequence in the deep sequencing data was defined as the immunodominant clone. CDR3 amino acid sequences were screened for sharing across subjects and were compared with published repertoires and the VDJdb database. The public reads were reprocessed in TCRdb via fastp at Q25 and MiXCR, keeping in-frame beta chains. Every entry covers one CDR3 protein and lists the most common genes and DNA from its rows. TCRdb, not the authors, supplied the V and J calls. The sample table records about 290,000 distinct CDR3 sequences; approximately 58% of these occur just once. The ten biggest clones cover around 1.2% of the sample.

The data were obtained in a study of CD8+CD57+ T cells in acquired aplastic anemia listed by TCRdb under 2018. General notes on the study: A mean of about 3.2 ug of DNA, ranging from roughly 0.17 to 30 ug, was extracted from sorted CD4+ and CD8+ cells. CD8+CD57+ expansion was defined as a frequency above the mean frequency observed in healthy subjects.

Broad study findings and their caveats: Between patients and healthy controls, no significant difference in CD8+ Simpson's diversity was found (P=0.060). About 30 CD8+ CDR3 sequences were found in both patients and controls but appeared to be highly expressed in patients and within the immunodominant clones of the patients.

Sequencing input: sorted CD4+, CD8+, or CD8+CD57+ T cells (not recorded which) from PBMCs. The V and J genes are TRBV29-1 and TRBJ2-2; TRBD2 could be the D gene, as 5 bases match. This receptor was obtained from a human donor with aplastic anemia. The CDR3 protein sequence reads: CSVSANPVANTGEPFF. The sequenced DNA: TGCAGCGTCTCGGCAAATCCGGTCGCGAACACCGGGGAGCCGTTTTTT.